This T cell receptor beta chain was sequenced for a study of T cell responses to AZD1222 COVID-19 vaccine (dated by TCRdb to 2020 to 2022). Regarding the complete study: AZD1222 recipients whose second dose came at about 4 weeks and those whose second dose came at about 12 weeks were combined into one group, since spike-specific TCR depth and breadth did not differ between the two schedules. Trial participants were enrolled by age into subgroups of 18-55, 56-69 and 70-plus years, and around 150, 28 and 57 TCR-sequenced participants, respectively, were included in these subgroups. TCR sequencing was performed for 230 to 250 trial participants, of whom around 210 were given two doses of AZD1222 and around 26 were given two doses of MenACWY control vaccine.

The CDR3 regions of human TCRbeta chains were analyzed by immunosequencing. Per the original workflow: Repertoire TCRs were matched against a reference library of SARS-CoV-2-specific TCRs generated with the MIRA antigen-specificity platform. Breadth was defined as the fraction of unique TCRs that were SARS-CoV-2-associated. Depth was defined as the fraction of total T cells that were SARS-CoV-2-associated. Using the MIRA data, every spike-specific TCR was mapped to the spike region that the TCR reacted to and assigned to either a CD4 or a CD8 class. Log10-transformed breadth and depth values were compared by one-way ANOVA with Sidak's multiple comparisons tests. TCRdb's version of the immuneACCESS table is confined to in-frame rearrangements and falls short of the full clone set. An unresolved V gene accounts for under half of the shortfall where checked; the remainder is of unknown origin. The DNA was the basis for D and trimming; V, J and clone size are from that table. A total of under 150,000 clones appear in this sample, over 85% of them only once. Approximately 3.4% of the sample lies in the top ten.

Its CDR3 holds 13 amino acids, cysteine through phenylalanine. Only CDR3 DNA is held: 39 bases, read in frame from base 1. A distance of 8 bases separates the germline ends of V and J, which lose 3 bases and 5 bases respectively. CDR1 WNHNN and CDR2 SYGVQD were looked up in the germline V gene (reference sequence). A word on this clone: No antigen is known for it. Base qualities were left out, and no much larger clone turns up one base away.

General findings and caveats noted by the study authors: Because no samples from the day 14 peak response were available, repertoires could be characterized only after the peak T cell response. Conclusions about previously exposed vaccinees are limited, since just six or seven AZD1222 recipients were seropositive for SARS-CoV-2 at baseline. The whole spike protein was spanned by vaccine-associated CD4 TCRs, and dominant responses were seen in regions 160-218 and 743-854. Most participants were white British and females outnumbered males, and the authors suggested that clonal diversity may have been underestimated. In the small 56-69-year group, the increase in depth fell short of significance, most likely because of low power. After two AZD1222 doses, both the breadth and the depth of spike-specific TCRs were significantly higher than at day 0 and than in MenACWY recipients. Reportedly, almost half of the unique spike-specific TCRs recognized epitopes lying outside the regions that are mutated in the B.1.351 and B.1.1.7 variants.

The time point label of this sample denotes: baseline before first vaccination. Samples from vaccinated people were obtained from the UK trials COV001 and COV002, which included a single-blind randomized controlled phase 2/3 trial of AZD1222 (ChAdOx1 nCoV-19) in healthy adults. For TCRbeta chain sequencing, PBMC samples from trial participants were taken at day 0 and at day 28 after the second dose. The input for sequencing was peripheral blood, taken on day 0 of AZD1222 vaccination. The chain uses TRBV10-1 and TRBJ2-4; the D region possibly corresponds to TRBD2 (6 bases align). The TCR comes from an adult in good health. The CDR3 is CASSDPGENIQYF. The sequenced DNA is TGCGCCAGCAGTGACCCGGGGGAAAACATTCAGTACTTC.